Below are 24 T cell receptor beta chains sequenced from a single sample in a study of Ad26.COV2.S vaccination and SARS-CoV-2 variants. TCRdb's copy holds only in-frame clones and misses some; the assay was immunoSEQ multiplex PCR. Among 350,000 to 450,000 clones listed, roughly 94% were seen once. The sequencing here drew on peripheral blood, taken after recovery from COVID-19. All receptors derive from a human donor who had recovered from COVID-19.

The rearrangement uses TRBV5-6 and TRBJ2-5; D uncertain. Germline values: CDR1 SGHDT, CDR2 YYEEEE. V was cut by 0 bases and J by 5 bases, with 5 bases left in between. This CDR3 has 12 residues. The CDR3 here is CASSLAGETQYF. The DNA of the CDR3 is TGTGCCAGCAGCTTGGCCGGGGAGACCCAGTACTTC.

Here the CDR3 DNA reads TGCAGCGTTTGGGGGGGTCACTCCTACGAGCAGTACTTC. It encodes CSVWGGHSYEQYF. This rearrangement joins TRBV29-1 to TRBJ2-7; 7 bases line up with TRBD2. The CDR3 runs to 13 residues. V was pared by 5 bases and J by 0 bases, with 4 bases of the junction left unmatched. Germline V gives CDR1 SQVTM, CDR2 ANQGSEA.

In this sample, this clone turned up once. The genes are TRBV29-1 and TRBJ1-1, with D perhaps matching TRBD1 (6 bases). This CDR3 region has 13 residues. Germline CDR1 reads SQVTM; CDR2 reads ANQGSEA. The ends were cut back, 5 bases at V and 7 bases at J, with 17 bases in the middle. This CDR3 is CSVKSQGISEAFF. DNA of the CDR3: TGCAGCGTTAAGAGTCAGGGGATAAGTGAAGCTTTCTTT.

The chain recombines TRBV5-5 with TRBJ1-2; D possibly corresponds to TRBD1 (5 bases). Germline V gives CDR1 SGHKS, CDR2 YYEKEE (reference sequence). V dropped 1 base and J dropped 8 bases, with 21 bases sitting between them. The CDR3 is made up of 16 amino acids. The CDR3 bases are TGTGCCAGCAGCTTGTTAGATTCGGTAGGGGCGCGGGGCTACACCTTC. Translated: CASSLLDSVGARGYTF.

This clone was counted only a few times. The chain joins TRBV7-9 to TRBJ2-2; no firm D call. The ends were cut back, 2 bases at V and 2 bases at J, with 12 bases in the middle. The CDR3 extends over 16 amino acids. Germline V gene lookup returns CDR1 SEHNR and CDR2 FQNEAQ (reference sequence). CDR3 nucleotide sequence: TGTGCCAGCAGCTTAAGGCCGATCCCTAACACCGGGGAGCTGTTTTTT. Residues: CASSLRPIPNTGELFF.

V and J are TRBV15 and TRBJ1-5, with TRBD1 matching over 8 bases. Germline values: CDR1 LNHNV, CDR2 YYDKDF (reference sequence). The CDR3 consists of 16 residues. The trim removed 3 bases at V and 0 bases at J, leaving 4 bases unmatched. The DNA for the CDR3 is TGTGCCACCAGCAGCGACAGGGGTTATAGCAATCAGCCCCAGCATTTT. This encodes CATSSDRGYSNQPQHF.

The V and J genes are TRBV4-1 and TRBJ1-4, with D unresolved. The CDR3 has 13 amino acids. CDR1 is MGHRA and CDR2 is YSYEKL in the germline V gene. Trimming took 0 bases from V and 8 from J, leaving 7 bases between them. In DNA form, the CDR3 reads TGCGCCAGCAGCCAAGAAGATAAGGAAAAACTGTTTTTT. As protein: CASSQEDKEKLFF.

V gene TRBV6-2 or TRBV6-3 combines with J gene TRBJ2-2; 7 bases match TRBD2. V trimming: 3 bases; J trimming: 5 bases; junction bases outside the gene matches: 12. Per the germline V gene, CDR1 is MNHEY and CDR2 is SVGEGT. The CDR3 has 17 amino acids. This chain's CDR3 is CASSYLSGTEATGELFF. In nucleotides, the CDR3 is TGTGCCAGCAGTTATTTGAGCGGGACGGAAGCTACCGGGGAGCTGTTTTTT.

The chain joins TRBV9 to TRBJ1-3; D is unclear. The germline V gene encodes CDR1 SGDLS and CDR2 YYNGEE. Trimming cost V 0 bases and J 0 bases, with 7 bases left between them. CDR3 length equals 15 residues. The CDR3, as DNA: TGTGCCAGCAGCGTAGACGCAGTCTCTGGAAACACCATATATTTT. It specifies CASSVDAVSGNTIYF.

This chain links TRBV18 with TRBJ2-2, with D unclear. The CDR3 has 18 amino acids. Trimming pared 1 base from V and 0 bases from J, leaving 15 bases between. The germline V gene has CDR1 KGHSH and CDR2 LQKENI. The CDR3 is CASSPRRLINTNTGELFF. The CDR3 DNA is TGTGCCAGCTCACCACGGCGACTGATTAACACGAACACCGGGGAGCTGTTTTTT.

J is TRBJ2-2 and V is TRBV11-3; D remains ambiguous. V lost 0 bases and J lost 2, with 1 base in between. Germline assignment: CDR1 SGHNT and CDR2 YENEEA. This CDR3 has 13 amino acids. The CDR3 DNA reads TGTGCCAGCAGCTTAGATAACACCGGGGAGCTGTTTTTT. Amino acid sequence: CASSLDNTGELFF.

V is TRBV7-2 and J is TRBJ1-3, with 11 bases aligning to TRBD1. The V and J ends lost 5 bases and 4 bases, in that order; junction bases with no gene match: 4. The CDR3 consists of 15 residues. CDR1 is SGHTA and CDR2 is FQGNSA in the germline V gene. The CDR3 DNA is TGTGCCAGCAGCAAGGACAGGGGGCCAGGAAACACCATATATTTT. Encoded protein: CASSKDRGPGNTIYF.

The chain uses TRBV11-3 and TRBJ2-3; TRBD2 is a possible D gene (7 bases). Trimming pared 0 bases from V and 2 bases from J, leaving 12 bases between. Per germline, CDR1 SGHNT and CDR2 YENEEA. The CDR3 has 16 amino acids. The CDR3 DNA reads as TGTGCCAGCAGCTTAGAGGGGGGGGCCCACACAGATACGCAGTATTTT. Amino acids: CASSLEGGAHTDTQYF.

This sequence joins TRBV7-3 and TRBJ1-2; a possible D gene is TRBD1 (6 bases). Germline V gene data show CDR1 as SGHTA and CDR2 as FQGTGA. V was shortened by 3 bases and J by 1 base, with 18 bases between the two germline ends. The CDR3 runs to 17 residues. CDR3 sequence (DNA): TGTGCCAGCAGCTTTACCGGGGGGGCCGGTCGTAACTATGGCTACACCTTC. This sequence encodes CASSFTGGAGRNYGYTF.

In this sample, this clone turned up once. The chain couples TRBV25-1 to TRBJ2-5, with D unresolved. The CDR3 runs 13 residues. Germline-derived CDR1 and CDR2 are MGHDK and SYGVNS. V was pared by 3 bases and J by 1 base, with 6 bases between. CDR3 sequence: CASSDGIQETQYF. CDR3 bases: TGTGCCAGCAGTGATGGGATCCAAGAGACCCAGTACTTC.

This chain links TRBV3-1 (or the pseudogene TRBV3-2) with TRBJ1-1, with a tentative D call TRBD1 (5 bases). V dropped 1 base and J dropped 3 bases, with 9 bases sitting between them. Germline-derived CDR1 and CDR2 are LGHDT and YNNKEL (reference sequence). CDR3 length: 14 amino acids. The CDR3 nucleotides read TGTGCCAGCAGCCAAGGGGGGTGGGACACTGAAGCTTTCTTT. Translated: CASSQGGWDTEAFF.

The chain is built from TRBV7-8 and TRBJ1-3, with D hard to call. Germline lookup yields CDR1 SGHVS and CDR2 FQNEAQ. With 5 bases removed from V and 4 bases from J, the gap between germline ends came to 18 bases. This CDR3 spans 16 amino acids. The CDR3 sequence: CASSAARRLVGNTIYF. The CDR3 DNA follows: TGTGCCAGCAGCGCCGCCCGGAGGCTAGTGGGAAACACCATATATTTT.

The V gene is TRBV5-1, the J gene TRBJ1-1, with D uncertain. The ends were cut back, 4 bases at V and 1 base at J, with 14 bases in the middle. CDR3 size: 15 residues. In germline, CDR1 is SGHRS, CDR2 YFSETQ. The CDR3 region has the DNA TGCGCCAGCAGCATTGCGGGGAGCCGGAACACTGAAGCTTTCTTT. Translation gives CASSIAGSRNTEAFF.

The J gene is TRBJ2-2, the V gene TRBV7-2; 10 bases agree with TRBD2. With V trimmed by 4 bases and J by 4 bases, 6 bases remained unmatched. The CDR3 is made up of 16 amino acids. CDR1 is SGHTA, CDR2 FQGNSA, per germline. The CDR3 nucleotides read TGTGCCAGCAGCTGGATAGCGGGGGGAATCACCGGGGAGCTGTTTTTT. Translating gives CASSWIAGGITGELFF. Using reference TRBV7-2 and TRBJ2-2 for the parts outside the CDR3, the full variable domain is GAGVSQSPSNKVTEKGKDVELRCDPISGHTALYWYRQSLGQGLEFLIYFQGNSAPDKSGLPSDRFSAERTGGSVSTLTIQRTQQEDSAVYLCASSWIAGGITGELFFGEGSRLTVL.

The genes are TRBV7-9 and TRBJ1-2, with 7 bases fitting TRBD1. The CDR3 runs to 15 residues. J was trimmed by 6 bases and V by 2 bases; bases with no gene match: 9. Germline loops: CDR1 SEHNR, CDR2 FQNEAQ (reference sequence). CDR3: CASSLSTMTGHGYTF. The CDR3 DNA reads as TGTGCCAGCAGCTTATCTACGATGACAGGGCATGGCTACACCTTC.

The genes are TRBV6-5 and TRBJ1-2; maybe TRBD1 (6 bases). The germline V and J ends were trimmed by 6 bases and 4 bases, with 15 bases remaining between them. Germline V CDR1 and CDR2: MNHEY, SVGAGI. The CDR3 is 14 amino acids. As DNA, the CDR3 is TGTGCCAGCAGGGGGGCTCAGGTGGGCTATGGCTACACCTTC. Its protein product is CASRGAQVGYGYTF.

The genes are TRBV6-2 or TRBV6-3 and TRBJ1-5; D not certain. Germline V gene sequence: CDR1 MNHEY, CDR2 SVGEGT. Between the trimmed V and J ends, which lost 0 bases and 0 bases, there was a span of 12 bases. There are 17 residues in the CDR3. CDR3 protein: CASSYSSASYSNQPQHF. DNA of the CDR3: TGTGCCAGCAGTTACTCCAGTGCCTCCTATAGCAATCAGCCCCAGCATTTT.

V and J are TRBV5-1 and TRBJ2-5; D unclear. With 1 base removed from V and 1 base from J, the gap between germline ends came to 17 bases. Per germline, CDR1 SGHRS and CDR2 YFSETQ. The CDR3 is 17 residues long. The CDR3 spells CASSLKGTVYLQETQYF. The CDR3 DNA is TGCGCCAGCAGCTTGAAAGGAACAGTTTACCTCCAAGAGACCCAGTACTTC.

The rearrangement links TRBV5-1 to TRBJ2-3; 9 nucleotides line up with TRBD2. V shed 1 base and J 2 bases; nucleotides not matched to a gene: 14. The length of the CDR3 is 19 residues. The V gene's germline CDR1 is SGHRS and CDR2 YFSETQ. The CDR3 DNA sequence: TGCGCCAGCAGCTTGAGGCGGGGGGGCCCTCGGGTGGTCACAGATACGCAGTATTTT. Its protein is CASSLRRGGPRVVTDTQYF.